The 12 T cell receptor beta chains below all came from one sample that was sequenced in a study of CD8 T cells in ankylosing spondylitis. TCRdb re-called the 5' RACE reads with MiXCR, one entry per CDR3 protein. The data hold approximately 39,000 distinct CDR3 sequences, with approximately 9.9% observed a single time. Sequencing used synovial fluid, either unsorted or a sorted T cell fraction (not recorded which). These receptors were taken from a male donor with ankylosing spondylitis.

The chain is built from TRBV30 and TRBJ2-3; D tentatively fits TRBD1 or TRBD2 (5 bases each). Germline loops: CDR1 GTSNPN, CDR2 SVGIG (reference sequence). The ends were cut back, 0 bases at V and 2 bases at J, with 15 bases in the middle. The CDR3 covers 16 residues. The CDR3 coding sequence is TGTGCCTGGAGTGTACAGGAGCGGATATTCACAGATACGCAGTATTTT. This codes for CAWSVQERIFTDTQYF. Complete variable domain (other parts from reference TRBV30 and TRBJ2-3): SQTIHQWPATLVQPVGSPLSLECTVEGTSNPNLYWYRQAAGRGLQLLFYSVGIGQISSEVPQNLSASRPQDRQFILSSKKLLLSDSGFYLCAWSVQERIFTDTQYFGPGTRLTVL.

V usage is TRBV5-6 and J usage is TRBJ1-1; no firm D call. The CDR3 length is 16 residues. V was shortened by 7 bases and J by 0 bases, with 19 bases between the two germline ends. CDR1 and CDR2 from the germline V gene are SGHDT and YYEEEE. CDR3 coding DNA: TGTGCCAGCCGGACGGGCGGGGATTATATGAACACTGAAGCTTTCTTT. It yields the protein CASRTGGDYMNTEAFF.

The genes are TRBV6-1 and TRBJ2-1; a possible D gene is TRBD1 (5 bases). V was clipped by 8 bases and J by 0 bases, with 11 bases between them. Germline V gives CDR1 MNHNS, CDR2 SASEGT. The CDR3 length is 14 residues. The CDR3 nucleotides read TGTGCCAGCGGCCGACAGAGCTCCTACAATGAGCAGTTCTTC. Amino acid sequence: CASGRQSSYNEQFF.

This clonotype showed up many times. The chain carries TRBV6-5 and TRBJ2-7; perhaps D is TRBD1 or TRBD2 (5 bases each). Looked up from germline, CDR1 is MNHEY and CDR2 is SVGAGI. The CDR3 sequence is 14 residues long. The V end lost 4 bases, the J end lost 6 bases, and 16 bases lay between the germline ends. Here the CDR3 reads CASSFRTTGAEQYF. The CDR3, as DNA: TGTGCCAGCAGTTTCCGGACCACCGGGGCCGAGCAGTACTTC.

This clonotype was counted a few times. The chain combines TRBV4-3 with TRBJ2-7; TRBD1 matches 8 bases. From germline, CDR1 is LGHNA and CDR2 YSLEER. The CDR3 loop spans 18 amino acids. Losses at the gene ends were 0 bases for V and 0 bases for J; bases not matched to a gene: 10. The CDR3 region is CASSQDIPWTGSSYEQYF. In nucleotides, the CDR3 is TGCGCCAGCAGCCAAGATATCCCCTGGACAGGGAGCTCCTACGAGCAGTACTTC.

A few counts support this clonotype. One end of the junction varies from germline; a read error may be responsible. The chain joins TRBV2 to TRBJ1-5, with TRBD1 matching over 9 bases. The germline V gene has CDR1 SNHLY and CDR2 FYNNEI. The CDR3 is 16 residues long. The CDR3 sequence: CASREGQGIVGQPQHF. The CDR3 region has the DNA TGTGCCAGCAGAGAAGGACAGGGGATAGTAGGACAGCCCCAGCATTTT.

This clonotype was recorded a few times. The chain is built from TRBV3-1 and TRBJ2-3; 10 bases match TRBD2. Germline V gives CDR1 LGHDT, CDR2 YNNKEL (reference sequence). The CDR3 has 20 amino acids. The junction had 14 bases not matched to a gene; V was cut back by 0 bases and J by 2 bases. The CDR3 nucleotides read TGTGCCAGCAGCCAAGAAGGGCTAGCGGGAGTGAGGTCGATCACAGATACGCAGTATTTT. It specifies CASSQEGLAGVRSITDTQYF.

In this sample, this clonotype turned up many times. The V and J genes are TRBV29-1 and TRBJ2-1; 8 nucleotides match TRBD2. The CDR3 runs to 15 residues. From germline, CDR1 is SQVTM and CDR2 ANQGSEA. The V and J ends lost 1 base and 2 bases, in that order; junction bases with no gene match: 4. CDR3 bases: TGCAGCGTTGAAGGTAGCGGGAACACCTACAATGAGCAGTTCTTC. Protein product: CSVEGSGNTYNEQFF.

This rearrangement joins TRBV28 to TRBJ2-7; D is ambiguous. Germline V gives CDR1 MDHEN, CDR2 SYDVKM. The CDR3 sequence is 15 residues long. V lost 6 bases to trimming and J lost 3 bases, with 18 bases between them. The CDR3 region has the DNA TGTGCCAGCAGCCCTAGGGTCAGGACCTTCTACGAGCAGTACTTC. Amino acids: CASSPRVRTFYEQYF. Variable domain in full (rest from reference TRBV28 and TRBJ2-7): DVKVTQSSRYLVKRTGEKVFLECVQDMDHENMFWYRQDPGLGLRLIYFSYDVKMKEKGDIPEGYSVSREKKERFSLILESASTNQTSMYLCASSPRVRTFYEQYFGPGTRLTVT.

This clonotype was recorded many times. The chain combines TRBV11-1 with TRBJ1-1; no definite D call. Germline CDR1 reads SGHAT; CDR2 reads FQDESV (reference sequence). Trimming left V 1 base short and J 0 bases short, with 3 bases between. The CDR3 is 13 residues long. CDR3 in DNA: TGTGCCAGCAGCTTAGAGATGAACACTGAAGCTTTCTTT. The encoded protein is CASSLEMNTEAFF.

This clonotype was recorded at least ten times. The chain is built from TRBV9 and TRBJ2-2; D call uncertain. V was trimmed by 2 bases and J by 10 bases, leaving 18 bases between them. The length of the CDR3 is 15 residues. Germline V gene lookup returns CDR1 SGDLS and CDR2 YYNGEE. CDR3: CASSVATGREVELFF. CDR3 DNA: TGTGCCAGCAGCGTGGCGACTGGACGAGAAGTGGAGCTGTTTTTT.

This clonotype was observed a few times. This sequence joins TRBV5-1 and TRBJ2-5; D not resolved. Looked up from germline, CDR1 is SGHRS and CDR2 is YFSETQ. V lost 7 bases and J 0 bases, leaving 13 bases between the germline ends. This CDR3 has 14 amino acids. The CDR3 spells CASARLGYQETQYF. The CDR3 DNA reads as TGCGCCAGCGCCCGCCTGGGGTACCAAGAGACCCAGTACTTC.